Given below is one T cell receptor beta chain in context. Its antigen is not identified. Clones were read by immunoSEQ multiplex PCR, and TCRdb kept only the in-frame ones, dropping some. The table lists about 92,000 clones, about 80% of them singletons. The sort gate was single viable CD3+CD4+CD8-CD45RO+ cells for memory CD4+ T cells. These data are taken from a study of memory CD4+ T cells and cytomegalovirus serostatus. General study findings and limits: Each of some 67 CMV-associated TCRbeta sequences occurred in one to five individuals.

This CDR3 is 16 amino acids long. Germline values: CDR1 SEHNR, CDR2 FQNEAQ (reference sequence). The V and J ends lost 4 bases and 1 base, in that order; junction bases with no gene match: 4. The genes are TRBV7-9 and TRBJ2-5; 12 bases map to TRBD2. Sequenced sample: memory CD4+ T cells from blood. The sequence was collected from an adult in good health and CMV-seropositive. The CDR3 coding sequence is TGTGCCAGCAGCTCGGGACTAGCGGGTTCCCAAGAGACCCAGTACTTC. It is translated as CASSSGLAGSQETQYF.